The 13 T cell receptor beta chains below all came from one sample that was sequenced in a study of cytomegalovirus exposure and HLA in healthy donors. PCR employed 60 Vbeta and 13 Jbeta primers. TCRdb keeps only in-frame clones here, not all; method: immunoSEQ multiplex PCR. The table includes 83,000 or so clones, more than 75% detected once. The sequenced sample consisted of PBMCs. Every receptor here comes from a woman in her thirties or forties in good health and CMV-seropositive.

This clone occurred once. This rearrangement joins TRBV30 to TRBJ1-5, with 8 bases that match TRBD1. V was pared by 0 bases and J by 6 bases, with 7 bases of the junction left unmatched. CDR1 GTSNPN and CDR2 SVGIG come from the germline V gene (reference sequence). The CDR3 has 15 amino acids. As DNA, the CDR3 is TGTGCCTGGAGTGTAGGGGCAGGGGGCGGTCAGCCCCAGCATTTT. Encoded protein: CAWSVGAGGGQPQHF.

This clone was found once. This chain joins TRBV27 and TRBJ2-1; TRBD1 matches at 8 bases. J was trimmed by 7 bases and V by 4 bases; bases with no gene match: 12. The CDR3 runs to 16 residues. The germline CDR1 and CDR2 sequences are MNHEY and SMNVEV (reference sequence). The CDR3 nucleotides are TGTGCCAGCAGTTCACCGGGACAGGATTTCTCAAATGAGCAGTTCTTC. Residues: CASSSPGQDFSNEQFF.

The chain employs TRBV6-4 and TRBJ1-6; the match to TRBD1 covers 7 bases. This CDR3 is 14 amino acids long. V trimming: 6 bases; J trimming: 7 bases; junction bases outside the gene matches: 6. Germline CDR1 MRHNA, CDR2 SNTAGT. The CDR3 nucleotides read TGTGCCAGCAGAGTCGGACAGGCCAATTCACCCCTCCACTTT. Its translation: CASRVGQANSPLHF.

The chain recombines TRBV7-9 with TRBJ1-2, with D unclear. CDR3 length: 16 residues. The V gene's germline CDR1 is SEHNR and CDR2 FQNEAQ (reference sequence). V was cut by 0 bases and J by 2 bases, with 13 bases left in between. The CDR3 spells CASSLASGTVNYGYTF. The DNA for the CDR3 is TGTGCCAGCAGCTTAGCATCGGGAACGGTAAACTATGGCTACACCTTC.

The chain has TRBV28 and TRBJ2-3, with 7 positions matching TRBD2. J gave up 1 base and V 5 bases, and 6 bases lay outside the gene matches. This CDR3 has 15 residues. CDR1 MDHEN and CDR2 SYDVKM come from the germline V gene. CDR3 in DNA: TGTGCCAGCAGTCCCCCGGCGGGGGGCACAGATACGCAGTATTTT. Translation gives CASSPPAGGTDTQYF.

The V call is TRBV5-3, the J call TRBJ2-2, with 12 bases aligning to TRBD2. TRBV5-3 is flagged as an ORF with uncertain function. V lost 4 bases, J lost 1 base, and 5 bases stayed unmatched. This CDR3 spans 17 amino acids. In DNA form, the CDR3 reads TGTGCCAGAAGCCATAGGACTAGCGGGAAGAACACCGGGGAGCTGTTTTTT. Protein sequence: CARSHRTSGKNTGELFF.

In DNA form, the CDR3 reads TGTGCCAGCAGGACAAGGTCGATCATGAACACTGAAGCTTTCTTT. It specifies CASRTRSIMNTEAFF. The J gene is TRBJ1-1, the V gene TRBV6-1, with no clear D. The CDR3 runs 15 residues. V was trimmed by 6 bases and J by 0 bases, leaving 14 bases between them. Germline V CDR1 and CDR2: MNHNS, SASEGT.

This chain joins TRBV7-9 and TRBJ2-5, with a weak D call TRBD1 (5 bases). The closer fit of TRBJ2-7 to the DNA end suggests the J call may be wrong. This CDR3 has 14 amino acids. From germline, CDR1 is SEHNR and CDR2 FQNEAQ (reference sequence). In nucleotides, the CDR3 is TGTGCCAGCAGCCCAACCACAGGATCCTACGAGCAGTACTTC. It specifies CASSPTTGSYEQYF.

CDR3 sequence: CASSQEAPYNEQFF. CDR3 sequence (DNA): TGCGCCAGCAGCCAAGAAGCGCCCTACAATGAGCAGTTCTTC. This chain links TRBV4-3 with TRBJ2-1; D unclear. Germline V lookup: CDR1 LGHNA, CDR2 YSLEER. Deletions cut 0 bases from V and 2 bases from J, with 5 bases between. The CDR3 length is 14 residues.

This chain joins TRBV15 and TRBJ1-3, with 7 bases matching TRBD1. The trim removed 0 bases at V and 3 bases at J, leaving 5 bases unmatched. The length of the CDR3 is 16 residues. Germline CDR1 reads LNHNV; CDR2 reads YYDKDF (reference sequence). This chain's CDR3 is CATSRETGYNGNTIYF. The CDR3 DNA is TGTGCCACCAGCAGAGAGACAGGGTACAATGGAAACACCATATATTTT.

This clone is a singleton in its sample. V usage is TRBV28 and J usage is TRBJ1-1; D is undetermined. Germline V lookup: CDR1 MDHEN, CDR2 SYDVKM. The germline V and J ends were trimmed by 7 bases and 1 base, with 13 bases remaining between them. The CDR3 loop spans 14 amino acids. CDR3 DNA: TGTGCCAGCACCCCAATTACATCGAACACTGAAGCTTTCTTT. This gives the protein CASTPITSNTEAFF. The full variable domain, in which reference TRBV28 and TRBJ1-1 provide the parts outside the CDR3, is DVKVTQSSRYLVKRTGEKVFLECVQDMDHENMFWYRQDPGLGLRLIYFSYDVKMKEKGDIPEGYSVSREKKERFSLILESASTNQTSMYLCASTPITSNTEAFFGQGTRLTVV.

This chain joins TRBV5-3 and TRBJ1-1; D not certain. TRBV5-3 has ORF status, its function being uncertain. Trimming stripped 3 bases from V and 1 base from J, with 16 bases between. The CDR3 runs 16 residues. For the CDR3, the DNA is TGTGCCAGAAGCTGGAGGCTTTATTGCTGGAACACTGAAGCTTTCTTT. Protein product: CARSWRLYCWNTEAFF.

The rearrangement links TRBV18 to TRBJ1-4; D may be TRBD1 (6 bases). The CDR3 totals 15 residues. Trimming removed 3 bases from V and 7 bases from J, with 15 bases in between. Germline V lookup: CDR1 KGHSH, CDR2 LQKENI. The CDR3 sequence is CASSPPNRVGEKLFF. The CDR3 coding sequence is TGTGCCAGCTCACCCCCCAACAGGGTTGGTGAAAAACTGTTTTTT.